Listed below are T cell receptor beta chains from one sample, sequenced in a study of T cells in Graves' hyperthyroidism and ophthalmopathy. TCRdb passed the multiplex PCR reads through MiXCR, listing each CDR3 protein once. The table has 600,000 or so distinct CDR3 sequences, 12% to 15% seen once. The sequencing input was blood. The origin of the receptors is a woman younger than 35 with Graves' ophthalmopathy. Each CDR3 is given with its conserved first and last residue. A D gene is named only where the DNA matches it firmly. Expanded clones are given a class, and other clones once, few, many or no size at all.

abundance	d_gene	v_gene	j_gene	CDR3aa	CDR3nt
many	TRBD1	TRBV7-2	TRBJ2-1	CASSLRPGTAHSYNEQFF	TGTGCCAGCAGCTTACGCCCCGGGACAGCACACTCCTACAATGAGCAGTTCTTC
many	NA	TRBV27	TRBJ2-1	CASSFRQNEQFF	TGTGCCAGCAGTTTTCGGCAAAATGAGCAGTTCTTC
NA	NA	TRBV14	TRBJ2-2	CASSQVRTGELFF	TGTGCCAGCAGCCAAGTTCGGACCGGGGAGCTGTTTTTT
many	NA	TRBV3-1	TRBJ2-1	CASSQGTFSSYNEQFF	TGTGCCAGCAGCCAAGGGACTTTCAGCTCCTACAATGAGCAGTTCTTC
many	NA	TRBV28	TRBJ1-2	CASTPSPIGYGYTF	TGTGCCAGCACCCCCAGTCCAATTGGCTATGGCTACACCTTC
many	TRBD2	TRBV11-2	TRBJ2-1	CASSSPLLAGGYNEQFF	TGTGCCAGCAGCTCCCCCCTACTAGCGGGAGGATACAATGAGCAGTTCTTC
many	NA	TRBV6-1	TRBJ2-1	CASSDLGRSFDEQFF	TGTGCCAGCAGTGATCTGGGACGAAGTTTTGATGAGCAGTTCTTC
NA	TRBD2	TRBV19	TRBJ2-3	CASSMTSGSGDTQYF	TGTGCCAGTAGTATGACTAGCGGGAGTGGGGATACGCAGTATTTT
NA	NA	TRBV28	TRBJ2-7	CASNTHPGTYEQYF	TGTGCCAGCAACACCCATCCCGGGACCTACGAGCAGTACTTC
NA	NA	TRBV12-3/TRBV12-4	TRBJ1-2	CASSLRRTVHSYGYTF	TGTGCCAGCAGTTTACGACGGACAGTCCACTCCTATGGCTACACCTTC
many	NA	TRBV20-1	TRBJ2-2	CSARVASVNTGELFF	TGCAGTGCTAGAGTCGCTAGCGTAAACACCGGGGAGCTGTTTTTT
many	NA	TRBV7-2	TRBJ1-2	CASSLDEGANYGYTF	TGTGCCAGCAGCTTAGACGAGGGGGCTAACTATGGCTACACCTTC
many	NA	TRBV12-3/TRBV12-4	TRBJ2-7	CASSLAPGDRYEQYF	TGTGCCAGCAGTTTAGCGCCGGGGGACCGCTACGAGCAGTACTTC
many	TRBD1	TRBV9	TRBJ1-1	CASSDTGGGVRTEAFF	TGTGCCAGCAGCGATACAGGGGGCGGGGTTCGAACTGAAGCTTTCTTT
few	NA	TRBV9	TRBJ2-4	CASSVEASPRDIQYF	TGTGCCAGCAGCGTAGAGGCATCACCCAGGGACATTCAGTACTTC
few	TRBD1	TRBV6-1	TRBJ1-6	CASRKQGAENSPLHF	TGTGCCAGCAGAAAACAGGGGGCGGAAAATTCACCCCTCCACTTT
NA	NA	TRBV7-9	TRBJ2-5	CASSTRGAMGTQYF	TGTGCCAGCAGTACAAGGGGGGCGATGGGGACCCAGTACTTC
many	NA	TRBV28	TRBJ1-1	CASRSSATGAGTEAFF	TGTGCCAGCCGTTCCTCCGCCACGGGAGCGGGCACTGAAGCTTTCTTT
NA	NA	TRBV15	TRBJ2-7	CATSILGASYEQYF	TGTGCCACCAGCATCCTCGGGGCGTCCTACGAGCAGTACTTC
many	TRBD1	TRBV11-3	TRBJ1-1	CASSLFAGGLWSTEAFF	TGTGCCAGCAGCTTATTCGCAGGGGGTTTGTGGAGCACTGAAGCTTTCTTT
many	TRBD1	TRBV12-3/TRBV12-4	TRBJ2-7	CASSPKTGVYEQYF	TGTGCCAGCAGTCCCAAGACAGGGGTATACGAGCAGTACTTC
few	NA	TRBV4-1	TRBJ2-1	CASSQEPGFTYNEQFF	TGCGCCAGCAGCCAAGAGCCGGGATTCACCTACAATGAGCAGTTCTTC
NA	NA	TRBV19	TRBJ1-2	CASRQRDTNYGYTF	TGTGCCAGTAGACAACGGGACACAAACTATGGCTACACCTTC
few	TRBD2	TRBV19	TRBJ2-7	CTSSATSGSSYEQYF	TGTACCAGTAGTGCGACTAGCGGGAGCTCCTACGAGCAGTACTTC
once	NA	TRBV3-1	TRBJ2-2	CASSPRSFTGELFF	TGTGCCAGCAGCCCCCGGTCTTTCACCGGGGAGCTGTTTTTT
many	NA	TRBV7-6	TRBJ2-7	CASSLNPAGKDEQYF	TGTGCCAGCAGCTTAAACCCAGCTGGGAAGGACGAGCAGTACTTC
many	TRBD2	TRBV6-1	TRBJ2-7	CASSPPTSGRASEQYF	TGTGCCAGCAGCCCCCCAACTAGCGGGAGGGCCTCCGAGCAGTACTTC
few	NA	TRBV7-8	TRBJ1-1	CASSLRGNWNTEAFF	TGTGCCAGCAGCCTGAGGGGGAACTGGAACACTGAAGCTTTCTTT
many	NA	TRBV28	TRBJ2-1	CASSLSAQQFF	TGTGCCAGCAGTTTATCCGCCCAGCAGTTCTTC
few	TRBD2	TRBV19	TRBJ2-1	CASTGGSGATGEQFF	TGTGCCAGTACCGGAGGTAGCGGGGCCACCGGTGAGCAGTTCTTC
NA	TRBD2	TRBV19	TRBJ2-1	CASSIESGGNDEQFF	TGTGCCAGTAGTATAGAGTCGGGAGGGAATGATGAGCAGTTCTTC
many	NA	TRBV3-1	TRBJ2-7	CASSQTYNEQYF	TGTGCCAGCAGCCAAACCTACAACGAGCAGTACTTC
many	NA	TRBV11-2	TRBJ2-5	CASSLRSQDWETQYF	TGTGCCAGCAGCTTAAGGTCACAGGACTGGGAGACCCAGTACTTC
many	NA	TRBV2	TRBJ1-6	CASSPRPNSPLHF	TGTGCCAGCAGCCCTCGACCCAATTCACCCCTCCACTTT
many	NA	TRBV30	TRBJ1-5	CAWNGVGGDQPQHF	TGTGCCTGGAACGGGGTAGGTGGGGATCAGCCCCAGCATTTT
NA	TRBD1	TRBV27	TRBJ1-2	CASSSATGVGYTF	TGTGCCAGCAGTTCCGCGACAGGGGTTGGCTACACCTTC
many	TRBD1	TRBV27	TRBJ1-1	CATNARTGMNTEAFF	TGTGCCACCAACGCCCGGACAGGGATGAACACTGAAGCTTTCTTT
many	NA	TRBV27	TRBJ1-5	CASSLEGLGQPQHF	TGTGCCAGCAGCCTAGAGGGTTTGGGGCAGCCCCAGCATTTT